This T cell receptor (beta chain) originates from a study of blood T cell repertoires in COVID-19. Participant reports of clinical history set cohort assignment. This CDR3 region has 20 residues. V was clipped by 4 bases and J by 1 base; unmatched bases: 14. The germline V gene encodes CDR1 LNHDA and CDR2 SQIVND (reference sequence). Profiled with immunoSEQ multiplex PCR; TCRdb holds only in-frame clones, not every one. The table shows around 220,000 clones, with 75% to 85% occurring only once. The sequence came from a woman aged 40 to 55 with acute COVID-19. Sequenced input: PBMCs or T cells enriched from blood (not recorded which). The V gene is TRBV19, the J gene TRBJ2-1; 12 bases line up with TRBD2. CDR3 in amino acids: CASSTSPLAGGPWSYNEQFF. In nucleotides, the CDR3 is TGTGCCAGTAGTACCAGCCCTCTAGCGGGGGGGCCGTGGTCCTACAATGAGCAGTTCTTC.